These 23 T cell receptor beta chains share one sample of origin, sequenced in a study of HIV-infected patients and healthy controls. No cell fractionation was done, so the repertoire covers all unsorted peripheral blood T cells. Approximately 510 ng RNA was reverse transcribed with alpha and beta constant-region primers. Using multiplexing indices, alpha and beta chain libraries were generated apart by chain-specific third strand synthesis. TCRdb analysed the 5' RACE reads with MiXCR anew, one entry per CDR3 protein. The table lists under 11,000 distinct CDR3 sequences, roughly 8% of them singletons, with about 5.7% in the top ten. Sample: blood. These receptors originate from an adult in good health.

By proportion, this clonotype is medium-sized. The gene calls are TRBV30 and TRBJ1-2; D perhaps matches TRBD1 (6 bases). This CDR3 is built from 18 residues. The V end was cut by 2 bases, the J end by 0 bases, with 22 bases between. Germline assignment: CDR1 GTSNPN and CDR2 SVGIG (reference sequence). CDR3 DNA sequence: TGTGCCTGGAGTCTACCCCGGGGGCGGTCCGGGTCTAACTATGGCTACACCTTC. Its translation is CAWSLPRGRSGSNYGYTF. Based on the CDR3 plus reference TRBV30 and TRBJ1-2, the full variable domain is SQTIHQWPATLVQPVGSPLSLECTVEGTSNPNLYWYRQAAGRGLQLLFYSVGIGQISSEVPQNLSASRPQDRQFILSSKKLLLSDSGFYLCAWSLPRGRSGSNYGYTFGSGTRLTVV.

This clonotype is medium-sized within its sample. This rearrangement joins TRBV6-5 to TRBJ1-2, with 12 bases matching TRBD1. Germline V gene data show CDR1 as MNHEY and CDR2 as SVGAGI. Trimming cost V 6 bases and J 6 bases; bases outside gene matches: 8. The CDR3 extends over 15 amino acids. CDR3: CASSLGGTGGHGYTF. In DNA form, the CDR3 reads TGTGCCAGCAGCCTCGGGGGGACAGGGGGCCATGGCTACACCTTC.

This clonotype has ten or more counts. The gene calls are TRBV6-1 and TRBJ2-3; 9 positions agree with TRBD1. V dropped 6 bases and J dropped 2; count of bases not matched to a gene: 9. Germline V gives CDR1 MNHNS, CDR2 SASEGT. The CDR3 covers 16 residues. The CDR3 is CASSPRTGEATDTQYF. The CDR3 DNA is TGTGCCAGCAGCCCCCGGACAGGGGAAGCCACAGATACGCAGTATTTT.

This clonotype was counted at least ten times. V usage is TRBV7-9 and J usage is TRBJ2-7; D perhaps matches TRBD1 (5 bases). Deletions cut 3 bases from V and 4 bases from J, with 10 bases between. Germline CDR1 is SEHNR and CDR2 is FQNEAQ (reference sequence). The CDR3 loop spans 13 amino acids. The DNA for the CDR3 is TGTGCCAGCAGCTTGCCAGGGTGGTACGAGCAGTACTTC. Protein sequence: CASSLPGWYEQYF.

By share, this clonotype ranks as medium-sized (0.01 to 0.1%). The V call is TRBV7-2, the J call TRBJ2-6; D unresolved. The CDR3 has 17 amino acids. Looked up from germline, CDR1 is SGHTA and CDR2 is FQGNSA. The ends were cut back, 3 bases at V and 0 bases at J, with 12 bases in the middle. The CDR3 loop is CASSFRAPSSGANVLTF. The CDR3 DNA follows: TGTGCCAGCAGCTTCCGGGCCCCCAGCTCTGGGGCCAACGTCCTGACTTTC.

This chain joins TRBV12-3 or TRBV12-4 and TRBJ1-1; D is unresolved. V was clipped by 2 bases and J by 3 bases, with 13 bases between them. The length of the CDR3 is 15 residues. DNA of the CDR3: TGTGCCAGCAGTTTATTGGATTCCGTAGACACTGAAGCTTTCTTT. This encodes CASSLLDSVDTEAFF.

This clonotype was counted at least ten times. CDR3 coding DNA: TGTGCCAGTAGTATTTTCCAGGGTCAGGCCGGGGAGCTGTTTTTT. Protein product: CASSIFQGQAGELFF. The V gene is TRBV19, the J gene TRBJ2-2; a possible D gene is TRBD1 (5 bases). Germline V gene lookup returns CDR1 LNHDA and CDR2 SQIVND (reference sequence). The CDR3 covers 15 residues. Deletions cut 3 bases from V and 6 bases from J, with 14 bases between.

Ten or more counts support this clonotype. The chain recombines TRBV20-1 with TRBJ2-5; 7 bases are shared with TRBD2. V lost 0 bases, J lost 5 bases, and 0 bases stayed unmatched. CDR1 is DFQATT and CDR2 is SNEGSKA in the germline V gene (reference sequence). CDR3 size: 12 residues. The CDR3 spells CSAREGGETQYF. The CDR3 DNA reads as TGCAGTGCTAGAGAGGGGGGGGAGACCCAGTACTTC.

This clonotype appeared many times. V is TRBV3-2 and J is TRBJ2-1. TRBV3-2 constitutes a pseudogene. The CDR3 is 14 amino acids. Here the CDR3 reads CASSHCRGNNEQFF. The CDR3 bases are TGTGCCAGCAGCCATTGTCGGGGAAACAATGAGCAGTTCTTC.

The chain is built from TRBV6-5 and TRBJ1-6; perhaps TRBD1 as D (5 bases). V gave up 4 bases and J gave up 11 bases, with 18 bases separating them. Germline values: CDR1 MNHEY, CDR2 SVGAGI. The CDR3 contains 15 residues. CDR3 bases: TGTGCCAGCAGTTCGGGACGTGAGGAGGAGGCACCCCTCCACTTT. It is translated as CASSSGREEEAPLHF.

This clonotype is classed as medium-sized (0.01 to 0.1%). The chain joins TRBV28 to TRBJ2-7; D is unresolved. In germline, CDR1 is MDHEN, CDR2 SYDVKM. The CDR3 has 12 amino acids. The V gene lost 4 bases and the J gene lost 3 bases, with 7 bases spanning the gap. The CDR3 sequence is CASSSGSYEQYF. The CDR3 DNA reads as TGTGCCAGCAGTTCGGGTAGCTACGAGCAGTACTTC.

Relative to its sample, this clonotype is medium-sized. The chain has TRBV5-1 and TRBJ2-2; D gene unclear. CDR3 length equals 17 residues. CDR1 and CDR2 from the germline V gene are SGHRS and YFSETQ. V was shortened by 1 base and J by 0 bases, with 13 bases between the two germline ends. CDR3 amino acids: CASSLIGSRANTGELFF. Written as DNA, the CDR3 is TGCGCCAGCAGCTTGATTGGGTCCCGAGCGAACACCGGGGAGCTGTTTTTT.

The genes are TRBV5-1 and TRBJ2-7; D may match TRBD1 or TRBD2 (5 bases each). This CDR3 has 13 amino acids. The ends were cut back, 8 bases at V and 2 bases at J, with 14 bases in the middle. In germline, CDR1 is SGHRS, CDR2 YFSETQ. This chain's CDR3 is CASQRGGTYEQYF. CDR3 in DNA: TGCGCCAGTCAGAGGGGTGGAACCTACGAGCAGTACTTC.

This clonotype is medium-sized (0.01 to 0.1%). V is TRBV5-6 and J is TRBJ1-4, with TRBD1 matching over 7 bases. The CDR3 length is 13 residues. V was clipped by 4 bases and J by 5 bases; unmatched bases: 2. The germline V gene has CDR1 SGHDT and CDR2 YYEEEE. The CDR3 nucleotides are TGTGCCAGCAGCCGCAGGGGGAATGAAAAACTGTTTTTT. It encodes CASSRRGNEKLFF.

This clonotype was recorded at least ten times. The gene calls are TRBV4-3 and TRBJ2-7, with 11 bases that match TRBD1. V shed 0 bases, J shed 0 bases, and the junction held 4 bases outside the gene matches. CDR3 length: 17 amino acids. Germline loops: CDR1 LGHNA, CDR2 YSLEER. The CDR3 DNA reads TGCGCCAGCAGCCAAGATACCGGGACAGGGGGCTCCTACGAGCAGTACTTC. Translation: CASSQDTGTGGSYEQYF.

This clonotype was recorded many times. The chain is built from TRBV29-1 and TRBJ2-1, with TRBD1 matching over 7 bases. Germline V gives CDR1 SQVTM, CDR2 ANQGSEA. V shed 2 bases and J 8 bases; nucleotides not matched to a gene: 9. This CDR3 spans 14 amino acids. The CDR3 protein is CSVEPTDRIYEQFF. CDR3 coding DNA: TGCAGCGTTGAACCGACGGACAGGATCTATGAGCAGTTCTTC.

This clonotype came up a few times. The chain combines TRBV12-3 or TRBV12-4 with TRBJ1-1; D ambiguous. The CDR3 is made up of 14 amino acids. Between the trimmed V and J ends, which lost 6 bases and 1 base, there was a span of 12 bases. CDR3 sequence: CASSILAPNTEAFF. The DNA for the CDR3 is TGTGCCAGCAGCATCCTCGCCCCGAACACTGAAGCTTTCTTT.

This clonotype has ten or more counts. The chain employs TRBV5-4 and TRBJ1-6; 10 bases fit TRBD1. The V and J ends lost 4 bases and 7 bases, in that order; junction bases with no gene match: 2. This CDR3 is 14 amino acids long. Looked up from germline, CDR1 is SGHNT and CDR2 is YYREEE (reference sequence). In DNA, the CDR3 is TGTGCCAGCAGCGTGGACAGGGGGAATTCACCCCTCCACTTT. It yields the protein CASSVDRGNSPLHF. Combining the CDR3 with reference TRBV5-4 and TRBJ1-6 gives the whole variable domain ETGVTQSPTHLIKTRGQQVTLRCSSQSGHNTVSWYQQALGQGPQFIFQYYREEENGRGNFPPRFSGLQFPNYSSELNVNALELDDSALYLCASSVDRGNSPLHFGNGTRLTVT.

This clonotype has a count of ten or more. The rearrangement uses TRBV6-5 and TRBJ2-2; no definite D call. Germline CDR1 and CDR2: MNHEY and SVGAGI. This CDR3 has 14 residues. V lost 5 bases and J lost 0, with 7 bases in between. The CDR3 loop reads CASSRSPNTGELFF. The DNA for the CDR3 is TGTGCCAGCAGTCGCTCCCCGAACACCGGGGAGCTGTTTTTT.

This clonotype was counted ten times or more. This chain uses TRBV27 with TRBJ2-3; TRBD2 aligns across 13 bases. Per germline, CDR1 MNHEY and CDR2 SMNVEV (reference sequence). The CDR3 sequence is 17 residues long. Trimming removed 6 bases from V and 2 bases from J; junction bases left unmatched: 8. DNA of the CDR3: TGTGCCAGCAGAGGACTAGCGGGGGATTACTTCACAGATACGCAGTATTTT. Protein: CASRGLAGDYFTDTQYF.

This clonotype qualifies as medium-sized. CDR3 in amino acids: CASSLRSKNTEAFF. The CDR3 bases are TGCGCCAGCAGCTTGCGATCCAAGAACACTGAAGCTTTCTTT. This sequence joins TRBV5-1 and TRBJ1-1; D ambiguous. This CDR3 region has 14 residues. The V gene lost 1 base and the J gene lost 1 base, with 8 bases spanning the gap. CDR1 and CDR2 (germline): SGHRS, YFSETQ. Full variable domain (rest looked up from reference TRBV5-1 and TRBJ1-1): KAGVTQTPRYLIKTRGQQVTLSCSPISGHRSVSWYQQTPGQGLQFLFEYFSETQRNKGNFPGRFSGRQFSNSRSEMNVSTLELGDSALYLCASSLRSKNTEAFFGQGTRLTVV.

This clonotype is medium-sized in the sample. This chain joins TRBV20-1 and TRBJ2-3; tentative D call: TRBD1 (6 bases). Germline assignment: CDR1 DFQATT and CDR2 SNEGSKA (reference sequence). The germline V and J ends were trimmed by 8 bases and 2 bases, with 17 bases remaining between them. The CDR3 extends over 14 amino acids. As DNA, the CDR3 is TGCAGTCTCCCCCGGACAGCAAACACAGATACGCAGTATTTT. Its translation is CSLPRTANTDTQYF.

By proportion, this clonotype is medium-sized. The V call is TRBV12-3 or TRBV12-4, the J call TRBJ2-1, with 11 bases that match TRBD2. V shed 5 bases and J 0 bases; nucleotides not matched to a gene: 3. The CDR3 is 16 amino acids. CDR3 loop: CASSPSGGSSYNEQFF. DNA of the CDR3: TGTGCCAGCAGTCCTAGCGGGGGGAGCTCCTACAATGAGCAGTTCTTC.